This TCR beta chain was captured in a study of identical twins. TCRdb re-called the 5' RACE reads through MiXCR, storing one row per CDR3 protein. The table shows 500,000 to 550,000 distinct CDR3 sequences, with approximately 22% occurring only once. The V gene lost 0 bases and the J gene lost 6 bases, with 16 bases spanning the gap. CDR3 length equals 16 residues. Germline-derived CDR1 and CDR2 are SGHRS and YFSETQ. The sample was also reused in another study, on T cells expressing NK-cell markers.

This receptor was taken from a young woman in good health. Material for sequencing was CD4+ T cells sorted from blood. The chain couples TRBV5-1 to TRBJ2-1; D is uncertain. CDR3 residues: CASSLARPSLINEQFF. DNA of the CDR3: TGCGCCAGCAGCTTGGCCCGGCCCAGCCTTATCAATGAGCAGTTCTTC.